These 6 T cell receptor beta chains were all obtained from the same sample, sequenced in a study of radiation and T cells in renal cell carcinoma. Here immunoSEQ multiplex PCR was the method, and the copy in TCRdb shows in-frame clones only, minus some. The table records 150,000 or so clones, about 87% of them present only once. The time point was: baseline pretreatment blood. As to treatment: 15 Gy SBRT to primary tumor, nephrectomy 4 weeks later. The sequencing here drew on blood, taken from a patient whose treatment included radiotherapy and nephrectomy. These receptors came from a woman aged 70-85 years with renal cell carcinoma.

This clone was recorded only once. The CDR3 sequence: CASSIQDRGGETQYF. The CDR3, as DNA: TGTGCCAGTAGTATCCAGGACAGGGGAGGAGAGACCCAGTACTTC. The rearrangement links TRBV19 to TRBJ2-5; 9 nucleotides agree with TRBD1. The V gene's germline CDR1 is LNHDA and CDR2 SQIVND (reference sequence). V shed 3 bases, J shed 4 bases, and the junction held 6 bases outside the gene matches. CDR3 size: 15 residues.

The chain recombines TRBV7-6 with TRBJ1-1; 9 bases align to TRBD1. There are 15 residues in the CDR3. The germline gives CDR1 SGHVS, CDR2 FNYEAQ. V shed 3 bases, J shed 5 bases, and the junction held 7 bases outside the gene matches. This chain's CDR3 is CASSLVQGAQTEAFF. In DNA form, the CDR3 reads TGTGCCAGCAGCTTGGTACAGGGGGCGCAGACTGAAGCTTTCTTT.

V is TRBV7-9 and J is TRBJ1-1; D remains unclear. The CDR3 sequence is 15 residues long. V shed 5 bases and J shed 0 bases, with 13 bases lying between them. Germline V gives CDR1 SEHNR, CDR2 FQNEAQ (reference sequence). Here the CDR3 reads CASSPQTVMNTEAFF. CDR3 nucleotide sequence: TGTGCCAGCAGCCCACAGACGGTTATGAACACTGAAGCTTTCTTT.

The chain links TRBV6-6 to TRBJ2-7; 9 bases are shared with TRBD2. J lost 3 bases, V lost 2 bases, and 2 bases had no gene match. The length of the CDR3 is 14 residues. Germline-derived CDR1 and CDR2 are MNHNY and SVGAGI (reference sequence). The CDR3 reads CASSYEAGGYEQYF. The CDR3 DNA is TGTGCCAGCAGTTACGAAGCGGGGGGCTACGAGCAGTACTTC.

In this sample, this clone turned up once. The rearrangement links TRBV6-6 to TRBJ1-1, with D hard to call. V lost 5 bases and J lost 1, with 2 bases in between. The CDR3 runs 11 residues. Germline CDR1 and CDR2: MNHNY and SVGAGI (reference sequence). The CDR3 sequence is CASSRNTEAFF. DNA for the CDR3: TGTGCCAGCAGTAGGAACACTGAAGCTTTCTTT.

The chain combines TRBV5-1 with TRBJ1-2, with D unresolved. Germline lookup yields CDR1 SGHRS and CDR2 YFSETQ. V dropped 2 bases and J dropped 2 bases, with 7 bases sitting between them. CDR3 length: 13 amino acids. CDR3 nucleotide sequence: TGCGCCAGCAGCTTTGACGGGAACTATGGCTACACCTTC. Its translation: CASSFDGNYGYTF. Full variable domain (rest looked up from reference TRBV5-1 and TRBJ1-2): KAGVTQTPRYLIKTRGQQVTLSCSPISGHRSVSWYQQTPGQGLQFLFEYFSETQRNKGNFPGRFSGRQFSNSRSEMNVSTLELGDSALYLCASSFDGNYGYTFGSGTRLTVV.